Shown below are 22 T cell receptor beta chains from a single sample sequenced in a study of siplizumab effects on memory and regulatory T cells. Coculturing was carried out on the mixed lymphocyte reaction cells. It lasted 5 to 7 days and was done at 37°C. Here immunoSEQ multiplex PCR was the method, and the copy in TCRdb shows in-frame clones only, minus some. The table includes approximately 15,000 clones, less than 50% detected once. No antigens are known for them. Sequencing used CFSE-low (dividing) CD4+ T cells sorted from an allogeneic mixed lymphocyte reaction. The receptors were gathered from a human donor in good health; the cells came from an allogeneic mixed lymphocyte reaction. Some clones in this sample may be carry-over from other donors' samples.

This clone is medium-sized in the sample. This rearrangement joins TRBV10-3 to TRBJ2-3, with D possibly matching TRBD1 (6 bases). V gave up 6 bases and J gave up 2 bases, with 12 bases separating them. Germline assignment: CDR1 ENHRY and CDR2 SYGVKD. This CDR3 contains 14 residues. The CDR3 DNA reads TGTGCCATCAGGGGACACCCATACACAGATACGCAGTATTTT. Residues: CAIRGHPYTDTQYF.

The chain joins TRBV6-5 to TRBJ2-1; D remains ambiguous. The CDR3 has 11 residues. With 7 bases removed from V and 9 bases from J, the gap between germline ends came to 10 bases. Germline values: CDR1 MNHEY, CDR2 SVGAGI. The CDR3 DNA reads TGTGCCAGCACTCACGGGCGTGAGCAGTTCTTC. Encoded protein: CASTHGREQFF.

The table lists this clone with a few counts. The chain joins TRBV2 to TRBJ2-1, with 7 bases aligning to TRBD1. The CDR3 has 15 amino acids. The junction had 5 bases not matched to a gene; V was cut back by 5 bases and J by 1 base. Germline V gives CDR1 SNHLY, CDR2 FYNNEI. The CDR3 is CASSPLTGSYNEQFF. The DNA of the CDR3 is TGTGCCAGCAGTCCCTTGACAGGGTCCTACAATGAGCAGTTCTTC.

The J gene is TRBJ1-1, the V gene TRBV7-2; D uncertain. The CDR3 consists of 14 residues. CDR1 and CDR2 from the germline V gene are SGHTA and FQGNSA. V was shortened by 1 base and J by 2 bases, with 8 bases between the two germline ends. The CDR3 sequence is CASSLGPANTEAFF. The DNA for the CDR3 is TGTGCCAGCAGCTTAGGGCCTGCAAACACTGAAGCTTTCTTT. The whole variable domain, remainder taken from reference TRBV7-2 and TRBJ1-1, is GAGVSQSPSNKVTEKGKDVELRCDPISGHTALYWYRQSLGQGLEFLIYFQGNSAPDKSGLPSDRFSAERTGGSVSTLTIQRTQQEDSAVYLCASSLGPANTEAFFGQGTRLTVV.

The chain's CDR3 is CASSPAGLAGGNEQYF. CDR3 nucleotides: TGTGCCAGCAGCCCGGCGGGACTAGCGGGAGGAAACGAGCAGTACTTC. The chain links TRBV7-4 to TRBJ2-7; 15 bases map to TRBD2. V lost 5 bases and J lost 5; bases outside the gene matches: 7. The CDR3 length is 16 residues. Germline values: CDR1 SGHVT, CDR2 SQSDAQ.

The genes are TRBV7-9 and TRBJ2-2; D gene ambiguous. Between the trimmed V and J ends, which lost 3 bases and 1 base, there was a span of 6 bases. Germline CDR1 SEHNR, CDR2 FQNEAQ (reference sequence). This CDR3 is 14 amino acids long. The CDR3 bases are TGTGCCAGCAGCTTGCCAAGGAACACCGGGGAGCTGTTTTTT. Translation: CASSLPRNTGELFF.

The chain combines TRBV4-1 with TRBJ1-2; 8 bases match TRBD1. Trimming took 4 bases from V and 4 from J; bases not matched to a gene: 5. The CDR3 has 14 amino acids. The V gene's germline CDR1 is MGHRA and CDR2 YSYEKL. CDR3 amino acids: CASSPQGAGYGYTF. The CDR3 coding sequence is TGCGCCAGCAGCCCTCAGGGGGCCGGCTATGGCTACACCTTC.

V usage is TRBV6-5 and J usage is TRBJ2-1, with unresolved D. The CDR3 covers 14 residues. The germline V gene encodes CDR1 MNHEY and CDR2 SVGAGI. V was pared by 4 bases and J by 9 bases, with 16 bases between. The CDR3 sequence: CASSWRLTKGEQFF. The CDR3 bases are TGTGCCAGCAGTTGGAGACTCACAAAGGGTGAGCAGTTCTTC.

This clone appeared a few times. J is TRBJ2-7 and V is TRBV5-4, with D possibly matching TRBD2 (7 bases). Trimming left V 4 bases short and J 7 bases short, with 24 bases between. CDR1 and CDR2 (germline): SGHNT, YYREEE (reference sequence). This CDR3 contains 16 residues. CDR3 region: CASSTRGAGPWREQYF. The CDR3 region has the DNA TGTGCCAGCAGCACCCGGGGGGCAGGGCCCTGGAGGGAGCAGTACTTC.

V and J are TRBV5-1 and TRBJ2-5, with 7 bases that match TRBD1. With V trimmed by 5 bases and J by 5 bases, 9 bases remained unmatched. The CDR3 is 14 residues long. Germline CDR1 SGHRS, CDR2 YFSETQ. In nucleotides, the CDR3 is TGCGCCAGCAGACCCTTTGACAGGGTTGAGACCCAGTACTTC. Its protein is CASRPFDRVETQYF. Based on the CDR3 plus reference TRBV5-1 and TRBJ2-5, the full variable domain is KAGVTQTPRYLIKTRGQQVTLSCSPISGHRSVSWYQQTPGQGLQFLFEYFSETQRNKGNFPGRFSGRQFSNSRSEMNVSTLELGDSALYLCASRPFDRVETQYFGPGTRLLVL.

This chain joins TRBV2 and TRBJ1-4; D unclear. The CDR3 spans 13 residues. CDR1 and CDR2 from the germline V gene are SNHLY and FYNNEI. V was clipped by 6 bases and J by 5 bases, with 10 bases between them. This CDR3 reads CASRGGLNEKLFF. The CDR3 nucleotides read TGTGCCAGCAGGGGTGGACTGAATGAAAAACTGTTTTTT.

This clone showed up just a few times. The chain has TRBV5-1 and TRBJ2-7; 7 positions match TRBD1. Germline CDR1 and CDR2: SGHRS and YFSETQ. The CDR3 is 14 amino acids. Trimming took 0 bases from V and 6 from J; bases not matched to a gene: 6. In nucleotides, the CDR3 is TGCGCCAGCAGCTTGGGACAGGGCGTGGCCGAGCAGTACTTC. Residues: CASSLGQGVAEQYF.

This clone is deemed medium-sized. This sequence joins TRBV18 and TRBJ1-1; D gene unclear. V lost 8 bases, J lost 4 bases, and 11 bases lay in between. The CDR3 extends over 12 amino acids. Per the germline V gene, CDR1 is KGHSH and CDR2 is LQKENI. The CDR3 loop is CASGTGGTEAFF. The DNA for the CDR3 is TGTGCCAGCGGAACGGGAGGCACTGAAGCTTTCTTT. Filled out from reference TRBV18 and TRBJ1-1, the complete variable domain reads NAGVMQNPRHLVRRRGQEARLRCSPMKGHSHVYWYRQLPEEGLKFMVYLQKENIIDESGMPKERFSAEFPKEGPSILRIQQVVRGDSAAYFCASGTGGTEAFFGQGTRLTVV.

By share, this clone counts as medium-sized (0.01 to 0.1%). This chain links TRBV4-2 with TRBJ1-2; D uncertain. Germline CDR1 LGHNA, CDR2 YNFKEQ. Trimming pared 0 bases from V and 8 bases from J, leaving 10 bases between. The CDR3 consists of 13 residues. The CDR3: CASSQEGNPGYTF. CDR3 nucleotides: TGTGCCAGCAGCCAAGAAGGGAATCCAGGCTACACCTTC.

This clone was observed a handful of times. The CDR3 sequence: CASSFRAGGRLGTDTQYF. CDR3 nucleotide sequence: TGTGCCAGCAGTTTCAGGGCGGGAGGCCGTCTTGGCACAGATACGCAGTATTTT. J is TRBJ2-3 and V is TRBV28, with 8 bases that match TRBD2. Germline CDR1 MDHEN, CDR2 SYDVKM. Trimming cost V 3 bases and J 1 base; bases outside gene matches: 12. This CDR3 is 18 amino acids long.

The V and J genes are TRBV6-6 and TRBJ2-7; 8 bases line up with TRBD1. Germline CDR1 and CDR2: MNHNY and SVGAGI (reference sequence). The CDR3 is made up of 15 amino acids. The junction had 13 bases not matched to a gene; V was cut back by 5 bases and J by 7 bases. CDR3 bases: TGTGCCAGCAGTGGGGTTCAGGGGGCTGCGGGGGAGCAGTACTTC. Amino acids: CASSGVQGAAGEQYF.

This clone was seen more than once but under ten times. CDR3 loop: CASSVSGTGSYEQYF. CDR3 nucleotides: TGTGCCAGTAGTGTCTCCGGGACAGGCTCCTACGAGCAGTACTTC. The chain carries TRBV19 and TRBJ2-7, with TRBD1 identical over 8 bases. Germline V lookup: CDR1 LNHDA, CDR2 SQIVND (reference sequence). V was clipped by 5 bases and J by 0 bases; unmatched bases: 6. The CDR3 contains 15 residues. Supplemented by reference TRBV19 and TRBJ2-7, the full variable domain reads DGGITQSPKYLFRKEGQNVTLSCEQNLNHDAMYWYRQDPGQGLRLIYYSQIVNDFQKGDIAEGYSVSREKKESFPLTVTSAQKNPTAFYLCASSVSGTGSYEQYFGPGTRLTVT.

This chain uses TRBV19 with TRBJ2-1, with TRBD2 identical over 10 bases. With V trimmed by 5 bases and J by 6 bases, 10 bases remained unmatched. The germline gives CDR1 LNHDA, CDR2 SQIVND (reference sequence). This CDR3 is built from 16 residues. The CDR3 spells CASSPYLAGAGNEQFF. The CDR3 region has the DNA TGTGCCAGTAGTCCCTATCTAGCGGGAGCTGGCAATGAGCAGTTCTTC.

Notes on this clone: Other DNA variants within this sample encode the same CDR3. The V gene is TRBV18, the J gene TRBJ2-5; D is unresolved. The CDR3 spans 12 residues. Germline assignment: CDR1 KGHSH and CDR2 LQKENI. The ends were cut back, 6 bases at V and 5 bases at J, with 10 bases in the middle. CDR3 loop: CASSPNGETQYF. CDR3 sequence (DNA): TGTGCCAGCTCCCCTAACGGGGAGACCCAGTACTTC.

On this clone itself: This CDR3 is also generated by other DNA sequences in the sample. The V call is TRBV18, the J call TRBJ2-1; no definite D call. In germline, CDR1 is KGHSH, CDR2 LQKENI. The CDR3 sequence is 13 residues long. V shed 2 bases and J shed 2 bases, with 4 bases lying between them. The CDR3 sequence is CASSPITYNEQFF. The CDR3 coding sequence is TGTGCCAGCTCACCAATAACCTACAATGAGCAGTTCTTC.

This clone has more than one count but fewer than ten. The rearrangement links TRBV9 to TRBJ2-5; 7 bases map to TRBD2. This CDR3 contains 14 residues. The trim removed 2 bases at V and 3 bases at J, leaving 4 bases unmatched. CDR1 is SGDLS, CDR2 YYNGEE, per germline. The CDR3 nucleotides are TGTGCCAGCAGCGTCTCTAGCGGAAAAGAGACCCAGTACTTC. Translated, it gives CASSVSSGKETQYF.

The chain uses TRBV5-6 and TRBJ1-5; a weak D match, TRBD1 (5 bases). Germline-derived CDR1 and CDR2 are SGHDT and YYEEEE. This CDR3 is 15 amino acids long. The V and J ends lost 0 bases and 1 base respectively, with 8 bases between them. Here the CDR3 DNA reads TGTGCCAGCAGCTTGGTGGCAGGGAGCAATCAGCCCCAGCATTTT. Translated, it gives CASSLVAGSNQPQHF.